One and the same sample provided the 11 T cell receptor beta chains below, sequenced in a study of T cells in Graves' hyperthyroidism and ophthalmopathy (dated by TCRdb to about 2019). Receptor amplification or capture employed multiplex PCR. Instrument used: Illumina HiSeq 2000. TCR beta CDR3 regions were amplified from RNA transcripts. The first round of RT-PCR for the TCR CDR3 was performed with the HTBI primer set and the Qiagen OneStep RT-PCR kit. TCRdb reprocessed the public reads (quality trimming at Q25 with fastp, clone calling with MiXCR) and kept in-frame beta chains. When rows share a CDR3 protein, they turn into one entry using the most common DNA and genes. Across this sample there are about 510,000 distinct CDR3 sequences, with less than 15% seen only once. The ten largest clones capture approximately 15% of the sample. Sequencing was done on a sample of blood. The receptors here all came from a middle-aged woman with Graves' hyperthyroidism.

This clonotype occurred many times. V is TRBV2 and J is TRBJ1-4; 7 bases are a match to TRBD1. Losses at the gene ends were 7 bases for V and 5 bases for J; bases not matched to a gene: 7. Germline CDR1 SNHLY, CDR2 FYNNEI. CDR3 length equals 14 residues. This CDR3 is CASNRDSLNEKLFF. The CDR3 region has the DNA TGTGCCAGCAATCGGGACAGTTTGAATGAAAAACTGTTTTTT.

Remarks on this clonotype: This may arise from a read error, as a much more abundant clone is one base away. CDR3 sequence reads: CASSEGRDTDTQYF. Written as DNA, the CDR3 is TGCGCCAGCAGTGAAGGGCGGGACACAGATACGCAGTATTTT. This chain connects TRBV10-1 to TRBJ2-3; maybe TRBD2 (6 bases). The CDR3 spans 14 residues. The V gene lost 3 bases and the J gene lost 2 bases, with 9 bases spanning the gap. CDR1 WNHNN and CDR2 SYGVQD come from the germline V gene (reference sequence).

V and J are TRBV29-1 and TRBJ2-1; maybe TRBD1 (6 bases). There are 10 residues in the CDR3. V shed 6 bases and J shed 8 bases, with 8 bases lying between them. CDR1 is SQVTM, CDR2 ANQGSEA, per germline. CDR3 bases: TGCAGCGTCGGACAGTATGAGCAGTTCTTC. Translating gives CSVGQYEQFF.

This clonotype appeared many times. V gene TRBV7-3 combines with J gene TRBJ2-3; 7 positions match TRBD2. This CDR3 is 15 amino acids long. V lost 3 bases and J lost 3; bases outside the gene matches: 6. Germline CDR1 SGHTA, CDR2 FQGTGA. The CDR3 DNA follows: TGTGCCAGCAGCTTCCAGGGCGGGAGTACAGATACGCAGTATTTT. This encodes CASSFQGGSTDTQYF.

This clonotype showed up many times. The J gene is TRBJ1-4, the V gene TRBV7-9, with D unclear. Germline V gene lookup returns CDR1 SEHNR and CDR2 FQNEAQ (reference sequence). This CDR3 has 16 amino acids. V lost 5 bases, J lost 8 bases, and 21 bases lay in between. CDR3 DNA sequence: TGTGCCAGCAGCCCGGAGGGTCTAATCCAACCCGAAAAACTGTTTTTT. Translating gives CASSPEGLIQPEKLFF.

This clonotype was seen repeatedly, ten times or more. V and J are TRBV20-1 and TRBJ2-3, with 8 bases matching TRBD2. Germline V CDR1 and CDR2: DFQATT, SNEGSKA (reference sequence). The V segment lost 6 bases and the J segment 4 bases; nucleotides outside the gene matches: 15. CDR3 length: 16 amino acids. The DNA of the CDR3 is TGCAGTGCGCCCACTATAGCGGGAAGGGGTGCAGATACGCAGTATTTT. The encoded protein is CSAPTIAGRGADTQYF.

The table lists this clonotype with many counts. The chain couples TRBV5-5 to TRBJ2-5; D gene unclear. CDR1 is SGHKS and CDR2 is YYEKEE in the germline V gene (reference sequence). The V gene lost 3 bases and the J gene lost 1 base, with 10 bases spanning the gap. This CDR3 is built from 14 residues. The CDR3 is CASSSRGVQETQYF. DNA for the CDR3: TGTGCCAGCAGCTCCCGCGGTGTCCAAGAGACCCAGTACTTC.

This clonotype came up many times. The chain couples TRBV14 to TRBJ2-5; tentative D call: TRBD1 (6 bases). Germline CDR1 is SGHDN and CDR2 is FVKESK. This CDR3 has 15 residues. Trimming took 0 bases from V and 6 from J, leaving 14 bases between them. As DNA, the CDR3 is TGTGCCAGCAGCCAAGACGGAAGGGGGACGAAGACCCAGTACTTC. This gives the protein CASSQDGRGTKTQYF.

The table lists this clonotype with many counts. The rearrangement uses TRBV28 and TRBJ2-3, with D possibly TRBD2 on 5 matching bases. The CDR3 runs 16 residues. Per the germline V gene, CDR1 is MDHEN and CDR2 is SYDVKM. Trimming removed 6 bases at V and 0 bases at J, with 16 bases between. DNA for the CDR3: TGTGCCAGCAGCATACAACCTAGCCAAAGCACAGATACGCAGTATTTT. Its translation: CASSIQPSQSTDTQYF.

This clonotype was observed at least ten times. The V and J genes are TRBV30 and TRBJ1-1; TRBD1 is a possible D gene (6 bases). The CDR3 contains 12 residues. Germline-derived CDR1 and CDR2 are GTSNPN and SVGIG (reference sequence). Trimming cost V 4 bases and J 0 bases, with 6 bases left between them. The CDR3 coding sequence is TGTGCCTGGACAGGGGTGAACACTGAAGCTTTCTTT. Protein: CAWTGVNTEAFF.

In its sample, this clonotype was seen a few times. V and J are TRBV18 and TRBJ2-7, with TRBD2 as a possible D gene (5 bases). Germline CDR1 and CDR2: KGHSH and LQKENI. V lost 0 bases and J 2 bases, leaving 11 bases between the germline ends. This CDR3 spans 15 amino acids. CDR3 DNA: TGTGCCAGCTCACCACCTTCGAGGGAAACCTACGAGCAGTACTTC. Translation: CASSPPSRETYEQYF. Full variable domain (rest looked up from reference TRBV18 and TRBJ2-7): NAGVMQNPRHLVRRRGQEARLRCSPMKGHSHVYWYRQLPEEGLKFMVYLQKENIIDESGMPKERFSAEFPKEGPSILRIQQVVRGDSAAYFCASSPPSRETYEQYFGPGTRLTVT.